Listed here are 14 T cell receptor beta chains from one sample, sequenced in a study of identifying expanded T cells in peripheral blood. Data came from immunoSEQ multiplex PCR; TCRdb stores just in-frame clones and leaves some out. The sample records about 110,000 clones, approximately 90% being singletons. The sequenced sample consisted of blood. The receptors come from a person aged 18-70 years in good health.

This chain uses TRBV9 with TRBJ2-2; 8 bases fit TRBD2. This CDR3 is built from 18 residues. Germline lookup yields CDR1 SGDLS and CDR2 YYNGEE. The V gene end was trimmed by 0 bases and the J gene end by 0 bases; junction bases not matched to a gene: 7. The CDR3 DNA reads TGTGCCAGCAGCGTAGTCCCCGGGGGGGTTACGAACACCGGGGAGCTGTTTTTT. Translating it yields CASSVVPGGVTNTGELFF.

V gene TRBV5-1 combines with J gene TRBJ2-1, with 16 bases that match TRBD2. The trim removed 2 bases at V and 6 bases at J, leaving 8 bases unmatched. The CDR3 consists of 18 residues. Germline CDR1 is SGHRS and CDR2 is YFSETQ. CDR3 protein: CASSLVPGLAGGFNEQFF. The CDR3 bases are TGCGCCAGCAGCTTAGTTCCGGGACTAGCGGGAGGGTTCAATGAGCAGTTCTTC.

The gene calls are TRBV7-9 and TRBJ2-1, with TRBD1 matching 9 bases. Germline V lookup: CDR1 SEHNR, CDR2 FQNEAQ (reference sequence). There are 14 residues in the CDR3. Trimming took 8 bases from V and 5 from J; bases not matched to a gene: 7. The CDR3 sequence is CASVARDRDNEQFF. The CDR3 bases are TGTGCCAGCGTCGCCCGGGACAGGGACAATGAGCAGTTCTTC.

This chain uses TRBV15 with TRBJ1-2; possibly TRBD1 for D (6 bases). V shed 0 bases and J shed 6 bases, with 11 bases lying between them. The length of the CDR3 is 14 residues. The germline V gene has CDR1 LNHNV and CDR2 YYDKDF (reference sequence). Here the CDR3 reads CATSRDRGSDGYTF. For the CDR3, the DNA is TGTGCCACCAGCAGAGACAGGGGTTCTGATGGCTACACCTTC.

The CDR3 here is CASSYASGFTDTQYF. In DNA form, the CDR3 reads TGTGCCAGCAGTTACGCTAGCGGTTTCACAGATACGCAGTATTTT. This chain links TRBV6-5 with TRBJ2-3, with 7 bases aligning to TRBD2. Germline loops: CDR1 MNHEY, CDR2 SVGAGI. CDR3 length: 15 amino acids. The V and J ends lost 2 bases and 2 bases, in that order; junction bases with no gene match: 4.

Only a few counts were recorded for this clone. Different DNA sequences within this sample yield the same CDR3. The chain links TRBV7-2 to TRBJ2-3; D remains unclear. Per germline, CDR1 SGHTA and CDR2 FQGNSA. This CDR3 is built from 12 residues. V gave up 3 bases and J gave up 6 bases, with 7 bases separating them. The CDR3 loop is CASSFSTDTQYF. CDR3 coding DNA: TGTGCCAGCAGCTTTTCAACGGATACGCAGTATTTT.

The chain uses TRBV16 and TRBJ2-7; 8 bases line up with TRBD2. V trimming: 0 bases; J trimming: 3 bases; junction bases outside the gene matches: 4. The CDR3 totals 15 residues. Germline V gene lookup returns CDR1 KGHSY and CDR2 FQNENV. The CDR3 region has the DNA TGTGCCAGCAGCCAATCACCAGCGGGGGACTACGAGCAGTACTTC. Translation: CASSQSPAGDYEQYF.

This chain joins TRBV10-1 and TRBJ2-1; D may match TRBD1 or TRBD2 (6 bases each). The CDR3 covers 15 residues. Germline assignment: CDR1 WNHNN and CDR2 SYGVQD (reference sequence). This CDR3 is CPGGQMRSSYNEQFF. The CDR3 DNA reads TGCCCCGGGGGCCAAATGCGGAGCTCCTACAATGAGCAGTTCTTC.

Concerning this clone itself: Within the sample, other DNA sequences also encode this same CDR3. The chain carries TRBV4-1 and TRBJ2-3; D remains unclear. V lost 0 bases, J lost 0 bases, and 7 bases lay in between. The CDR3 sequence is 15 residues long. Germline V lookup: CDR1 MGHRA, CDR2 YSYEKL. The CDR3 DNA is TGCGCCAGCAGCCAAGAAGAACTGAGCACAGATACGCAGTATTTT. The encoded protein is CASSQEELSTDTQYF.

The rearrangement uses TRBV20-1 and TRBJ2-1; D remains ambiguous. V dropped 6 bases and J dropped 6 bases, with 9 bases sitting between them. CDR3 length equals 11 residues. In germline, CDR1 is DFQATT, CDR2 SNEGSKA (reference sequence). CDR3 DNA sequence: TGCAGTGCCCGGTACGGCAATGAGCAGTTCTTC. The encoded protein is CSARYGNEQFF.

This clone has only a few counts. The rearrangement joins TRBV12-5 to TRBJ2-7; weak D call: TRBD1 (5 bases). Trimming removed 7 bases from V and 1 base from J, with 11 bases in between. This CDR3 is built from 13 residues. CDR1 is LGHNT, CDR2 FRNRAP, per germline. For the CDR3, the DNA is TGTGCTAGTGCCGCACAGGATTCCTACGAGCAGTACTTC. Its translation: CASAAQDSYEQYF.

This clone appeared once. This chain joins TRBV7-2 and TRBJ2-5; D ambiguous. The V end was cut by 4 bases, the J end by 1 base, with 4 bases between. Germline assignment: CDR1 SGHTA and CDR2 FQGNSA. The CDR3 is made up of 12 amino acids. The CDR3 coding sequence is TGTGCCAGCAGCTACTTCCAAGAGACCCAGTACTTC. Residues: CASSYFQETQYF. The complete variable domain, with remaining parts taken from reference TRBV7-2 and TRBJ2-5, reads GAGVSQSPSNKVTEKGKDVELRCDPISGHTALYWYRQSLGQGLEFLIYFQGNSAPDKSGLPSDRFSAERTGGSVSTLTIQRTQQEDSAVYLCASSYFQETQYFGPGTRLLVL.

The chain combines TRBV11-2 with TRBJ2-7; tentatively, D is TRBD1 or TRBD2 (5 bases each). The CDR3 is 12 amino acids. V was shortened by 4 bases and J by 2 bases, with 6 bases between the two germline ends. The germline V gene has CDR1 SGHAT and CDR2 FQNNGV. The CDR3 nucleotides are TGTGCCAGCAGCTCGGGGCCCTACGAGCAGTACTTC. This translates into CASSSGPYEQYF.

This chain connects TRBV4-1 to TRBJ1-1; D is ambiguous. CDR3 length: 15 amino acids. Trimming stripped 2 bases from V and 1 base from J, with 11 bases between. From germline, CDR1 is MGHRA and CDR2 YSYEKL. CDR3: CASSQQQAENTEAFF. CDR3 coding DNA: TGCGCCAGCAGCCAACAGCAGGCCGAGAACACTGAAGCTTTCTTT.